This TCR beta chain was sequenced for a study of control samples from healthy donors and cancer patients. The table came from immunoSEQ multiplex PCR; TCRdb's copy has only in-frame clones and leaves some out. The sample shows about 65,000 clones, about nine tenths of them seen only once. This TCR derives from a woman aged 50 to 60 with colorectal cancer. The sequencing input was PBMCs.

The CDR3 region has the DNA TGTGCCAGCAGTATACAGGGGTCTCGTACAGATACGCAGTATTTT. Residues: CASSIQGSRTDTQYF. The rearrangement links TRBV6-5 to TRBJ2-3, with 7 bases aligning to TRBD1. This CDR3 has 15 residues. The germline V gene has CDR1 MNHEY and CDR2 SVGAGI. V was pared by 5 bases and J by 3 bases, with 8 bases of the junction left unmatched.